The entry below gives a single TCR beta chain sequence along with its context. Antigen: not known. It was RNA transcripts that yielded the amplified TCR beta CDR3 regions. RT-PCR in the first round (using the HTBI primer set) targeted the TCR CDR3. TCRdb itself ran the multiplex PCR reads through MiXCR, one entry per CDR3 protein. The sample consists of hundreds of thousands of distinct CDR3 sequences, about a third of them appearing once. Among the patients, aged 18 to 65, hyperthyroidism was newly diagnosed and had lasted under 2 months. The sample belongs to a study of T cells in Graves' hyperthyroidism and ophthalmopathy. CDR3 size: 14 residues. V was clipped by 7 bases and J by 4 bases; unmatched bases: 6. Germline CDR1 and CDR2: DFQATT and SNEGSKA (reference sequence). Broader study findings: Most thyroid clonotypes expanded above 0.001 were also detected in blood.

What was sequenced was blood. The sequence came from a woman between 40 and 55 years old with Graves' hyperthyroidism. V is TRBV20-1 and J is TRBJ2-5; TRBD2 agrees at 13 bases. CDR3 in DNA: TGCAGTGAACCGGGACTAGCGGGAAGAGAGACCCAGTACTTC. Translated, it gives CSEPGLAGRETQYF.